These T cell receptor beta chains were read from a single sample in a study of T cell responses to AZD1222 COVID-19 vaccine. Sequencing used immunoSEQ multiplex PCR; TCRdb keeps in-frame clones, though not all of them. The table lists more than 95,000 clones, approximately 89% of them singletons. The sample consisted of peripheral blood, taken 28 days after the second AZD1222 dose. The receptor source for this set is an adult who received the AZD1222 COVID-19 vaccine. The CDR3 runs from the conserved cysteine through the conserved F or W. Clone size is stated in some rows and not others, as once, few, many or a class when expanded.

cdr3_length: 16; clone_size: NA; v_call: TRBV27; cdr3_aa: CASSPFFIGQYYEQYF
cdr3_length: 13; clone_size: NA; v_call: TRBV28; cdr3_aa: CASRLGGLAVQYF
cdr3_length: 16; clone_size: NA; v_call: TRBV28; cdr3_aa: CASSFGETSDHNEQFF
cdr3_length: 12; clone_size: NA; v_call: TRBV28; cdr3_aa: CASSSYSYGYTF
cdr3_length: 13; clone_size: NA; v_call: TRBV4-1; cdr3_aa: CASSQSSTDTQYF
cdr3_length: 16; clone_size: once; v_call: TRBV7-9; cdr3_aa: CASSLKGRTGENTIYF
cdr3_length: 14; clone_size: NA; v_call: TRBV6-5; cdr3_aa: CASSRSGGVNEQFF
cdr3_length: 14; clone_size: NA; v_call: TRBV3-1/TRBV3-2; cdr3_aa: CASSLGTSPYEQYF
cdr3_length: 14; clone_size: once; v_call: TRBV5-1; cdr3_aa: CASGGGSMNTEAFF
cdr3_length: 15; clone_size: once; v_call: TRBV2; cdr3_aa: CASSEASRGTGELFF
cdr3_length: 14; clone_size: NA; v_call: TRBV6-5; cdr3_aa: CASSHRGEGTEAFF
cdr3_length: 17; clone_size: NA; v_call: TRBV14; cdr3_aa: CASSQVTGRPYNSPLHF
cdr3_length: 14; clone_size: few; v_call: TRBV6-1; cdr3_aa: CASSDGQGGEKLFF
cdr3_length: 15; clone_size: NA; v_call: TRBV29-1; cdr3_aa: CSVGGEGTGSYGYTF
cdr3_length: 13; clone_size: NA; v_call: TRBV6-5; cdr3_aa: CASTPRWDQPQHF
cdr3_length: 15; clone_size: NA; v_call: TRBV3-1/TRBV3-2; cdr3_aa: CASSQEYAGWTPLHF
cdr3_length: 13; clone_size: once; v_call: TRBV28; cdr3_aa: CASGDRSNQPQHF
cdr3_length: 15; clone_size: NA; v_call: TRBV7-6; cdr3_aa: CASSLSFEGGGKQFF
cdr3_length: 15; clone_size: NA; v_call: TRBV7-7; cdr3_aa: CASSSRGAAPYEQYF
cdr3_length: 13; clone_size: NA; v_call: TRBV28; cdr3_aa: CASSSSSLYGYTF
cdr3_length: 15; clone_size: NA; v_call: TRBV6-1; cdr3_aa: CASSEILQGNSPLHF
cdr3_length: 17; clone_size: NA; v_call: TRBV4-1; cdr3_aa: CASSPAGLRTSGTEAFF
cdr3_length: 17; clone_size: NA; v_call: TRBV7-8; cdr3_aa: CASSFYSGGTYQETQYF
cdr3_length: 16; clone_size: NA; v_call: TRBV7-8; cdr3_aa: CASRLSQTGRNTEAFF
cdr3_length: 15; clone_size: once; v_call: TRBV18; cdr3_aa: CASSPGQGSNQPQHF
cdr3_length: 16; clone_size: NA; v_call: TRBV12-2; cdr3_aa: CASRSLSVGGNQPQHF
cdr3_length: 15; clone_size: few; v_call: TRBV5-1; cdr3_aa: CASSLTGPGNSPLHF
cdr3_length: 16; clone_size: NA; v_call: TRBV5-4; cdr3_aa: CASSSRQAGANEKLFF
cdr3_length: 17; clone_size: NA; v_call: TRBV9; cdr3_aa: CASSVEGGPRGPGTQYF
cdr3_length: 13; clone_size: NA; v_call: TRBV28; cdr3_aa: CASSLSPGSGYTF
cdr3_length: 15; clone_size: NA; v_call: TRBV2; cdr3_aa: CASSGPGVSNQPQHF
cdr3_length: 11; clone_size: NA; v_call: TRBV20-1; cdr3_aa: CSARSGNGYTF
cdr3_length: 17; clone_size: NA; v_call: TRBV25-1; cdr3_aa: CASSDSIPGEVMNEQFF
cdr3_length: 13; clone_size: NA; v_call: TRBV7-3; cdr3_aa: CASSLLRDTEAFF
cdr3_length: 15; clone_size: NA; v_call: TRBV20-1; cdr3_aa: CSASTGATNTGELFF
cdr3_length: 15; clone_size: few; v_call: TRBV13; cdr3_aa: CASSGSQSWGDEQFF
cdr3_length: 16; clone_size: once; v_call: TRBV4-1; cdr3_aa: CASSQVEGGRVGGYTF
cdr3_length: 10; clone_size: NA; v_call: TRBV6-5; cdr3_aa: CASSDYGYTF
cdr3_length: 14; clone_size: NA; v_call: TRBV7-8; cdr3_aa: CASSFTGAGTEAFF
cdr3_length: 14; clone_size: once; v_call: TRBV6-5; cdr3_aa: CASSYWQGNSPLHF
cdr3_length: 13; clone_size: NA; v_call: TRBV30; cdr3_aa: CAWSGSSGETQYF
cdr3_length: 15; clone_size: once; v_call: TRBV6-5; cdr3_aa: CASSYSRSGRGGYTF
cdr3_length: 16; clone_size: NA; v_call: TRBV30; cdr3_aa: CAWRSPGGPNTGELFF
cdr3_length: 14; clone_size: NA; v_call: TRBV19; cdr3_aa: CASSISGQNYEQYF
cdr3_length: 15; clone_size: NA; v_call: TRBV28; cdr3_aa: CASVPAPGGYQPQHF
cdr3_length: 17; clone_size: few; v_call: TRBV27; cdr3_aa: CASSLLSTGVFTDTQYF
cdr3_length: 11; clone_size: NA; v_call: TRBV27; cdr3_aa: CASSGHREAFF
cdr3_length: 15; clone_size: NA; v_call: TRBV19; cdr3_aa: CASRVPGTGNQPQHF
cdr3_length: 14; clone_size: NA; v_call: TRBV27; cdr3_aa: CASSLLDRTYEQYF
cdr3_length: 12; clone_size: NA; v_call: TRBV30; cdr3_aa: CAWSVEEEKLFF